These T cell receptor beta chains were read from a single sample in a study of a mutant IDH1 vaccine in newly diagnosed glioma. Method: immunoSEQ multiplex PCR; TCRdb's copy keeps in-frame clones and lacks some. Here the sample spans tens of thousands of clones, around four fifths being singletons. The starting material was PBMCs, obtained from a glioma patient treated with radiotherapy, temozolomide or both. All receptors derive from a woman between 45 and 65 years old with glioma. CDR3s include the opening cysteine and the closing phenylalanine or tryptophan. A D gene is named only where the DNA matches it firmly. Clone sizes are given selectively: once, few, many, or a class where the clone is expanded.

TGTGCCAGCAGTCCCTCGGACAGTTGGGGGGACGAGCAGTACTTC,CASSPSDSWGDEQYF,TRBV28,TRBJ2-7,.,.
TGTGCCAGCCGGGGAGGGACTAGCGGGGATACGCAGTATTTT,CASRGGTSGDTQYF,TRBV11-3,TRBJ2-3,.,TRBD2
TGTGCCAGCAGCCCCTCGGTACAGGGAGTAAGCGAGCAGTACTTC,CASSPSVQGVSEQYF,TRBV5-4,TRBJ2-7,.,.
TGCGCCAGCAGCTTGGCGACAGGGGACCGTAACTATGGCTACACCTTC,CASSLATGDRNYGYTF,TRBV5-1,TRBJ1-2,few,TRBD1
TGTGCCACTCGGACAGGACCGGCGGCTGAAGCTTTCTTT,CATRTGPAAEAFF,TRBV10-3,TRBJ1-1,.,TRBD1
TGTGCCAGCCACAGAGGACAGTCCGGCTCCTACGAGCAGTACTTC,CASHRGQSGSYEQYF,TRBV28,TRBJ2-7,.,.
TGTGCCATCAGCCCCGCGGCCTTGAACACTGAAGCTTTCTTT,CAISPAALNTEAFF,TRBV10-3,TRBJ1-1,.,.
TGTGCCAGCCAACTGGGGTCCCCCTACGAGCAGTACTTC,CASQLGSPYEQYF,TRBV6-1,TRBJ2-7,.,.
TGTGCCAGCAGCCCGGGACAGGGAGGCACTGAAGCTTTCTTT,CASSPGQGGTEAFF,TRBV6-4,TRBJ1-1,.,TRBD1
TGTGCCAGTAGTATAAGGCCGAGGAACACTGAAGCTTTCTTT,CASSIRPRNTEAFF,TRBV19,TRBJ1-1,.,.
TGTGCCAGCAGTCCGTGGGGGACTTCGGAAGAGACCCAGTACTTC,CASSPWGTSEETQYF,TRBV2,TRBJ2-5,.,.
TGTGCCAGCAGCGTGGAAGGGTATGGCTACACCTTC,CASSVEGYGYTF,TRBV9,TRBJ1-2,.,.
TGTGCCAGCAGCTTACGGAACAGGGCCTCCTACGAGCAGTACTTC,CASSLRNRASYEQYF,TRBV5-5,TRBJ2-7,.,.